This TCR beta chain comes out of a study of regulatory T cells in long-lasting Graves disease (dated by TCRdb to the early 2020s). Study-wide context: Patients with newly diagnosed Graves' disease had been on antithyroid drugs for under 3 months. A total of about 33 samples underwent TCR sequencing: some 13 from persistent and about 20 from newly diagnosed Graves' disease patients. The study took place in China and was registered as a clinical trial. Peripheral blood TCR sequencing and RNA sequencing compared persistent Graves' disease patients with newly diagnosed Graves' disease patients.

What the time point label conveys for this sample: newly diagnosed GD, antithyroid drugs for less than 3 months. For both TCR sequencing and RNA sequencing, RNA was extracted from PBMCs using TRIzol. Graves' disease was diagnosed according to American Thyroid Association guidelines. Patients for the study were recruited at an endocrinology department in Xi'an, China. Each patient gave 7 to 9.5 milliliters of peripheral blood, collected in an EDTA anticoagulant tube. Ficoll Paque Plus density gradient separation was used to isolate PBMCs, and no additional T cell sorting was done. An Agilent 2100 Bioanalyzer and agarose gel were used to check RNA quality, while a NanoDrop 2000 measured RNA concentration. The cysteine opens and the phenylalanine closes a CDR3 of 15 amino acids. The kept DNA is CDR3 alone, 45 bases in frame from the first base. Trimmed from V: 5 bases; trimmed from J: 3 bases; junction bases lacking a gene match: 8. Taken from the germline V gene, the CDR1 and CDR2 loops are SGHAT and FQNNGV.

This clonotype has at least ten counts. The specificity of this receptor is unknown. Per-base qualities were not stored, and no clone one base away is much larger. Summary of the overall study and its limitations: Persistent Graves' disease patients showed lower TCR Shannon entropy and fewer highly expanded clones than newly diagnosed patients, suggesting clonal expansion. TRBV28, TRBJ1-2 and TRBJ2-5 were preferentially used in persistent disease, while TRBV20-1 and TRBJ2-1 were favored in newly diagnosed disease. The study examined only peripheral blood because the primary lesion, thyroid tissue, could not be accessed. More public clonotypes were shared among persistent patients (more than 2,500) than among newly diagnosed patients (just under 1,000). Sequencing and analysis were limited to the TCR beta chain. As a limitation, the authors acknowledged that the small sample size may reduce accuracy.

Receptors were amplified or captured by multiplex PCR. This sample was sequenced with an Illumina HiSeq 4000. CDR3 regions were amplified by Arm-PCR with iRepertoire HTBI primers to construct TCR beta libraries. Before sequencing, the PCR products went through gel purification. Processing in the source paper ran as follows. Across samples, 55 to 80 TRBV and 13 to 15 TRBJ segments were identified and used for gene usage analysis of CDR3 amino acid clonotypes. COPE and FqMerger were used to merge filtered high-quality paired reads into contigs. BLAST was used to align contigs to IMGT TRBV, TRBD and TRBJ reference genes, with CDR3 defined following IMGT. Any clonotype with a frequency above 0.1% was counted as a highly expanded clone. Shannon entropy was used to measure repertoire diversity, and the Gini coefficient was used to measure V-J evenness. Public clonotypes were defined as clonotypes shared by more than one individual. TCRdb's own reprocessing of the public reads used fastp at Q25 and MiXCR and kept productive beta chains. CDR3 protein sequences are deduplicated, and each keeps its most common genes and DNA. V and J calls and clone size were set by TCRdb, not the authors. Here the sample has approximately 440,000 distinct CDR3 sequences; about 16% occur a single time. Approximately 12% of the sample goes to the ten largest clones.

Separately, the same data were catalogued under a study of T cells in Graves' hyperthyroidism and ophthalmopathy. The second study also describes: A patient counted as having stable Graves' hyperthyroidism if no progression to ophthalmopathy occurred over 18 months of follow-up. Hyperthyroidism patients were aged 18 to 65 years and newly diagnosed, with disease duration of less than 2 months. Patients with uncontrolled infections, other autoimmune diseases, pregnancy or lactation were excluded. Diagnoses relied on clinical symptoms, serum thyroxine and TRAb, thyroid ultrasound and orbital computed tomography. The first round of RT-PCR for the TCR CDR3 was performed with the HTBI primer set and the Qiagen OneStep RT-PCR kit. Most expanded thyroid clonotypes (frequency above 0.001) were also detected in blood, a finding suggesting that blood repertoires may reflect thyroid immune responses. In cross-validation, a model built on a 13 V-J signature told ophthalmopathy apart from stable hyperthyroidism with approximately 90% sensitivity and approximately 81% specificity, and in testing the same model reached 80%/75%. In validation, progression to ophthalmopathy was predicted by the model with around 70% sensitivity and about 72% specificity, a median of 6.5 months before onset. To identify TCR V-J signatures that set the groups apart, the researchers used a discovery cohort of 90 to 100 patients, made up of around 40 with Graves' ophthalmopathy and about 60 with stable Graves' hyperthyroidism. Prospective prediction of ophthalmopathy was tested in an independent validation cohort consisting of some 19 hyperthyroidism patients and 15 or so patients who later progressed to ophthalmopathy. The roughly 91 discovery patients were randomly split 7:3 into training and test sets. Thyroid tissue and blood T-cell repertoires from several Graves' hyperthyroidism patients were also compared in the study. Once sampling was done, hyperthyroidism patients were given methimazole at a starting dose of 30 mg daily, whereas ophthalmopathy patients were given high-dose intravenous methylprednisolone. Libraries were constructed in a second round of multiplex PCR, after which size selection and purification were carried out. The libraries were sequenced on an Illumina HiSeq2000 using paired-end 100 bp reads. SOAPnuke was used to process the raw data, removing reads that contained adapters or uncalled bases, had a mean Phred below 15, or lacked an exact match to the constant primer or identifier. COPE v1.2.5 was used to merge high-quality paired reads, and clonotypes were defined as unique nucleotide sequences. MiTCR v1.1 was used to align the clonotypes against IMGT TRBV, TRBD and TRBJ reference segments. The analysis included only V-J combinations with a frequency above 0.0001, which together covered 99% to 99.2% of the repertoires. The TCS score was defined as the ratio of F50 (clonal expansion) to E x V (chaos), calculated using BLOSUM62-based TCRdist between CDR3 peptides within each V-J. Welch's t-statistics and random forest reduced around 510 V-J features to 13, which were used in a naive Bayes classifier (R e1071). Sample size was not statistically predetermined, and blinding of investigators to group allocation was not performed. According to the paper, TCR Vbeta CDR3 sequencing was carried out on around 140 peripheral blood samples, which came from more than 40 ophthalmopathy, 70 to 80 hyperthyroidism and approximately 17 progressor patients.

This receptor was taken from a man aged 35-49 years with Graves disease. Donor details come from another sample of the same person, matched by shared clones. Source: peripheral blood mononuclear cells (PBMCs), taken at new diagnosis, from a patient treated with antithyroid drugs. Here the chain combines TRBV11-2 and TRBJ2-5; the junction holds 8 bases that match TRBD1. The encoded CDR3 is CASSVTRTGKETQYF. In nucleotide form, the sequence is TGTGCCAGCAGCGTTACTAGGACAGGGAAAGAGACCCAGTACTTC.